This T cell receptor (beta chain) was captured in a study of blood T cell repertoires in COVID-19. Study background: PBMCs, B-cell-depleted T cells, or T cells were the source of the cDNA or gDNA that made up the material.

Germline CDR1 and CDR2: SGDLS and YYNGEE. This CDR3 comprises 15 residues. V was trimmed by 0 bases and J by 5 bases, leaving 9 bases between them. In the original workflow: Amplification with reference gene primers provided the estimates of nucleated cell counts. The data were produced by immunoSEQ multiplex PCR, yet TCRdb's version contains in-frame clones alone and is incomplete. That table is the source of V, J and clone size, and D and trimming were worked out from the DNA. The repertoire holds 70,000 or so clones, with roughly nine tenths as singletons. What was sequenced was peripheral blood. The chain recombines TRBV9 with TRBJ1-6; unclear D gene. This receptor was obtained from a woman between 18 and 30 years old with acute or convalescent COVID-19. CDR3 sequence reads: CASSVDAADNSPLHF. The CDR3 DNA reads TGTGCCAGCAGCGTAGACGCCGCGGATAATTCACCCCTCCACTTT. The full variable domain, its missing parts supplied by reference TRBV9 and TRBJ1-6, is DSGVTQTPKHLITATGQRVTLRCSPRSGDLSVYWYQQSLDQGLQFLIQYYNGEERAKGNILERFSAQQFPDLHSELNLSSLELGDSALYFCASSVDAADNSPLHFGNGTRLTVT.